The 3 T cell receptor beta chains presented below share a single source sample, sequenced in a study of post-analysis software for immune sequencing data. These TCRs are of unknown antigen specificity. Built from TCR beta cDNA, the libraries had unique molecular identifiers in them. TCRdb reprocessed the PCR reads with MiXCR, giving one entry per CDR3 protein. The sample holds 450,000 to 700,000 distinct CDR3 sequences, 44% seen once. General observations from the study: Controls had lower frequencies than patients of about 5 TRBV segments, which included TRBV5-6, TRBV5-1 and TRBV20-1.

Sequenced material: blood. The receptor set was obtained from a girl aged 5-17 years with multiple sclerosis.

CDR3 in DNA: TGTGCCAGCAGTTACGGGGTGGGGGGGTCCTATGGCTACACCTTC. Residues: CASSYGVGGSYGYTF. V gene TRBV6-6 combines with J gene TRBJ1-2; D might be TRBD1 (5 bases). This CDR3 is built from 15 residues. V lost 2 bases to trimming and J lost 4 bases, with 14 bases between them. Germline V CDR1 and CDR2: MNHNY, SVGAGI (reference sequence).

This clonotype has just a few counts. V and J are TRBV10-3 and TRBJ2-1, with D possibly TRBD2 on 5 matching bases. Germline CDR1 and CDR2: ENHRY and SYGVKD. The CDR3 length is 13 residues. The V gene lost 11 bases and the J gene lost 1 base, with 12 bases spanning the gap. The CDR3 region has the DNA TGTGCCTCCGGGGAAGAGTCCTACAATGAGCAGTTCTTC. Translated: CASGEESYNEQFF.

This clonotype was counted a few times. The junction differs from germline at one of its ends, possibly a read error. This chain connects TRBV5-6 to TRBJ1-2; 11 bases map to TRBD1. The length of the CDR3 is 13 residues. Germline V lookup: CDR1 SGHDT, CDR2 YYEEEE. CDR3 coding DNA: TGTGTCAGCAGCGGGACAGGGGGCTATGGCTACACCTTC. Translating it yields CVSSGTGGYGYTF.